The 29 T cell receptor beta chains below were found in one sample sequenced in a study of identical twins. One entry per CDR3 protein results from TCRdb running MiXCR on the 5' RACE reads. The sample has 700,000 or so distinct CDR3 sequences, 8.5% to 9.5% seen once. These sequences were also reported in another study, on yellow fever vaccine responses in identical twins.

The sequencing input was PBMCs. The source of these receptors is a woman aged 18 to 35 in good health.

This rearrangement joins TRBV5-1 to TRBJ2-5; 11 nucleotides align to TRBD2. The V gene end was trimmed by 0 bases and the J gene end by 2 bases; junction bases not matched to a gene: 3. Germline V gives CDR1 SGHRS, CDR2 YFSETQ. The CDR3 is made up of 16 amino acids. The CDR3 coding sequence is TGCGCCAGCAGCTTGGGACTAGCGGGGAATCAAGAGACCCAGTACTTC. Encoded protein: CASSLGLAGNQETQYF.

There are many counts of this clonotype. This rearrangement joins TRBV5-1 to TRBJ2-7; D remains ambiguous. Trimming took 0 bases from V and 2 from J, leaving 6 bases between them. The length of the CDR3 is 13 residues. The V gene's germline CDR1 is SGHRS and CDR2 YFSETQ. The CDR3 DNA follows: TGCGCCAGCAGCTTGGAGGAGCCCTACGAGCAGTACTTC. This gives the protein CASSLEEPYEQYF.

This chain uses TRBV29-1 with TRBJ2-6; D perhaps matches TRBD2 (6 bases). CDR1 is SQVTM and CDR2 is ANQGSEA in the germline V gene. The V gene lost 4 bases and the J gene lost 1 base, with 8 bases spanning the gap. The CDR3 is made up of 14 amino acids. CDR3 residues: CSVVGGSGANVLTF. Written as DNA, the CDR3 is TGCAGCGTTGTGGGGGGATCTGGGGCCAACGTCCTGACTTTC. Complete variable domain (other parts from reference TRBV29-1 and TRBJ2-6): SAVISQKPSRDICQRGTSLTIQCQVDSQVTMMFWYRQQPGQSLTLIATANQGSEATYESGFVIDKFPISRPNLTFSTLTVSNMSPEDSSIYLCSVVGGSGANVLTFGAGSRLTVL.

This clonotype appeared many times. The rearrangement uses TRBV10-3 and TRBJ2-7; D is perhaps TRBD1 or TRBD2 (5 bases each). Between the trimmed V and J ends, which lost 10 bases and 0 bases, there was a span of 13 bases. The CDR3 runs 13 residues. Looked up from germline, CDR1 is ENHRY and CDR2 is SYGVKD. The CDR3: CANRDVDSYEQYF. The CDR3 coding sequence is TGTGCCAACCGGGACGTCGACTCCTACGAGCAGTACTTC.

This clonotype occurred a few times. The rearrangement links TRBV7-2 to TRBJ1-6; 7 bases line up with TRBD1. The CDR3 consists of 14 residues. From germline, CDR1 is SGHTA and CDR2 FQGNSA. V lost 5 bases, J lost 8 bases, and 6 bases stayed unmatched. CDR3 nucleotide sequence: TGTGCCAGCAGCGACGGGACAGTCCATTCACCCCTCCACTTT. Protein product: CASSDGTVHSPLHF. The entire variable domain, with the rest obtained from reference TRBV7-2 and TRBJ1-6, is as follows: GAGVSQSPSNKVTEKGKDVELRCDPISGHTALYWYRQSLGQGLEFLIYFQGNSAPDKSGLPSDRFSAERTGGSVSTLTIQRTQQEDSAVYLCASSDGTVHSPLHFGNGTRLTVT.

The chain is built from TRBV24-1 and TRBJ2-2; D might be TRBD1 (7 bases). Germline CDR1 is KGHDR and CDR2 is SFDVKD. V lost 3 bases to trimming and J lost 1 base, with 17 bases between them. This CDR3 is built from 18 residues. CDR3 in DNA: TGTGCCACCAGTGATATAACCGGAGGGACAGAGAACACCGGGGAGCTGTTTTTT. Protein: CATSDITGGTENTGELFF.

The chain couples TRBV28 to TRBJ1-4, with 7 bases lining up with TRBD1. This CDR3 has 16 residues. Germline-derived CDR1 and CDR2 are MDHEN and SYDVKM. V dropped 6 bases and J dropped 0; count of bases not matched to a gene: 7. CDR3 in amino acids: CASSLQGPTTNEKLFF. The CDR3, as DNA: TGTGCCAGCAGCTTACAGGGGCCAACAACTAATGAAAAACTGTTTTTT.

This clonotype was seen ten or more times. The chain recombines TRBV20-1 with TRBJ2-1; D could derive from TRBD1 or TRBD2 (5 bases each). Germline V CDR1 and CDR2: DFQATT, SNEGSKA (reference sequence). Between the trimmed V and J ends, which lost 1 base and 11 bases, there was a span of 12 bases. The length of the CDR3 is 12 residues. The CDR3 bases are TGCAGTGCTAGAGCTCAGGGACCCCAGCAGTTCTTC. Translation gives CSARAQGPQQFF.

The V gene is TRBV29-1, the J gene TRBJ1-2, with no clear D. Germline assignment: CDR1 SQVTM and CDR2 ANQGSEA. The CDR3 consists of 11 residues. V shed 5 bases and J shed 6 bases, with 10 bases lying between them. CDR3 protein: CSVLVGNGYTF. The CDR3 DNA sequence: TGCAGCGTTTTGGTGGGTAATGGCTACACCTTC.

In this sample, this clonotype turned up a few times. J is TRBJ2-2 and V is TRBV6-4, with 8 bases lining up with TRBD1. The V gene end was trimmed by 6 bases and the J gene end by 1 base; junction bases not matched to a gene: 10. The germline V gene encodes CDR1 MRHNA and CDR2 SNTAGT. This CDR3 has 17 amino acids. The CDR3 sequence: CASSFTSGTGNTGELFF. CDR3 nucleotides: TGTGCCAGCAGCTTTACCTCCGGGACAGGGAACACCGGGGAGCTGTTTTTT.

V and J are TRBV20-1 and TRBJ2-7; 7 bases line up with TRBD1. Losses at the gene ends were 5 bases for V and 0 bases for J; bases not matched to a gene: 4. Per germline, CDR1 DFQATT and CDR2 SNEGSKA (reference sequence). The CDR3 has 13 residues. CDR3 DNA sequence: TGCAGTGCTGGGACAGCGAGCTCCTACGAGCAGTACTTC. This codes for CSAGTASSYEQYF.

The chain links TRBV7-9 to TRBJ1-1; no firm D call. Looked up from germline, CDR1 is SEHNR and CDR2 is FQNEAQ (reference sequence). V lost 3 bases and J 6 bases, leaving 14 bases between the germline ends. This CDR3 comprises 14 residues. Here the CDR3 reads CASSFLSGSPEAFF. CDR3 in DNA: TGTGCCAGCAGCTTTCTGTCTGGGTCCCCTGAAGCTTTCTTT. Drawing the rest from reference TRBV7-9 and TRBJ1-1, the complete variable domain is DTGVSQNPRHKITKRGQNVTFRCDPISEHNRLYWYRQTLGQGPEFLTYFQNEAQLEKSRLLSDRFSAERPKGSFSTLEIQRTEQGDSAMYLCASSFLSGSPEAFFGQGTRLTVV.

Ten or more counts support this clonotype. The chain uses TRBV7-9 and TRBJ2-7, with D perhaps matching TRBD1 or TRBD2 (5 bases each). From germline, CDR1 is SEHNR and CDR2 FQNEAQ (reference sequence). This CDR3 spans 17 amino acids. V was shortened by 6 bases and J by 1 base, with 22 bases between the two germline ends. Here the CDR3 reads CASSFPVEGPTSYEQYF. The CDR3 coding sequence is TGTGCCAGCAGTTTTCCCGTAGAGGGACCAACTTCCTACGAGCAGTACTTC.

The rearrangement joins TRBV27 to TRBJ2-5; tentatively, D is TRBD1 or TRBD2 (6 bases each). V was pared by 5 bases and J by 4 bases, with 17 bases between. The CDR3 sequence is 15 residues long. Germline CDR1 is MNHEY and CDR2 is SMNVEV (reference sequence). Here the CDR3 reads CASSPKGGRGETQYF. The CDR3, as DNA: TGTGCCAGCAGTCCGAAGGGGGGTAGGGGAGAGACCCAGTACTTC.

This clonotype was observed a handful of times. This chain connects TRBV9 to TRBJ1-2, with D possibly matching TRBD1 (5 bases). Germline values: CDR1 SGDLS, CDR2 YYNGEE. Trimming took off 0 bases at V and 4 bases at J, with 10 bases between the two ends. The CDR3 has 14 amino acids. CDR3 in DNA: TGTGCCAGCAGCGTAGGCGGGACGAGCTATGGCTACACCTTC. Translating gives CASSVGGTSYGYTF. Drawing the rest from reference TRBV9 and TRBJ1-2, the complete variable domain is DSGVTQTPKHLITATGQRVTLRCSPRSGDLSVYWYQQSLDQGLQFLIQYYNGEERAKGNILERFSAQQFPDLHSELNLSSLELGDSALYFCASSVGGTSYGYTFGSGTRLTVV.

This clonotype has ten or more counts. The chain recombines TRBV5-1 with TRBJ1-4; D is unresolved. Looked up from germline, CDR1 is SGHRS and CDR2 is YFSETQ. V shed 4 bases and J shed 10 bases, with 20 bases lying between them. The CDR3 loop spans 15 amino acids. The CDR3 DNA reads TGCGCCAGCAGCGACCACCGGGCCGGAGGGAGAAAACTGTTTTTT. Its protein product is CASSDHRAGGRKLFF.

This chain links TRBV14 with TRBJ1-1; D gene unclear. Trimming shortened V by 4 bases and J by 0 bases, and 15 bases separated the two germline ends. The CDR3 extends over 16 amino acids. Germline-derived CDR1 and CDR2 are SGHDN and FVKESK. CDR3 nucleotides: TGTGCCAGCAGCCCGCAAGGCGGCGTCGTGAACACTGAAGCTTTCTTT. Amino acid sequence: CASSPQGGVVNTEAFF.

The table lists this clonotype with many counts. This chain joins TRBV5-1 and TRBJ2-2; the match to TRBD2 covers 7 bases. The CDR3 has 14 residues. The V segment lost 1 base and the J segment 6 bases; nucleotides outside the gene matches: 3. Germline lookup yields CDR1 SGHRS and CDR2 YFSETQ. CDR3: CASSLRTSSGELFF. DNA of the CDR3: TGCGCCAGCAGCTTGCGGACTAGTTCCGGGGAGCTGTTTTTT.

This clonotype was observed a few times. V gene TRBV7-2 combines with J gene TRBJ2-7; the D call may be TRBD1 or TRBD2 (6 bases each). Trimming took off 1 base at V and 6 bases at J, with 13 bases between the two ends. The CDR3 consists of 14 residues. Germline CDR1 and CDR2: SGHTA and FQGNSA. As DNA, the CDR3 is TGTGCCAGCAGCTTAGAAGAGGGGGGAGCCGAGCAGTACTTC. Its translation is CASSLEEGGAEQYF.

The chain links TRBV27 to TRBJ2-3; D possibly matches TRBD1 or TRBD2 (5 bases each). Trimming left V 5 bases short and J 1 base short, with 19 bases between. Per germline, CDR1 MNHEY and CDR2 SMNVEV (reference sequence). This CDR3 has 17 residues. CDR3 amino acids: CASSTPPGPRGTDTQYF. CDR3 DNA sequence: TGTGCCAGCAGTACCCCCCCGGGACCACGAGGCACAGATACGCAGTATTTT.

This clonotype was seen a handful of times. The chain recombines TRBV2 with TRBJ2-2, with TRBD2 matching 13 bases. Looked up from germline, CDR1 is SNHLY and CDR2 is FYNNEI. V was pared by 7 bases and J by 5 bases, with 4 bases of the junction left unmatched. CDR3 length: 15 amino acids. The CDR3 region has the DNA TGTGCCAGCAAGTCGGGACTAGCGGGAACCGGGGAGCTGTTTTTT. Its translation: CASKSGLAGTGELFF.

In its sample, this clonotype was seen a few times. This chain links TRBV28 with TRBJ2-7; the match to TRBD1 covers 7 bases. Germline lookup yields CDR1 MDHEN and CDR2 SYDVKM. The CDR3 extends over 16 amino acids. Trimming took 6 bases from V and 0 from J; bases not matched to a gene: 11. The CDR3 loop is CASSQPGQIPSYEQYF. CDR3 coding DNA: TGTGCCAGCAGCCAACCGGGACAGATACCCTCCTACGAGCAGTACTTC.

The J gene is TRBJ2-5, the V gene TRBV12-3 or TRBV12-4; D is possibly TRBD1 (7 bases). Trimming stripped 6 bases from V and 13 bases from J, with 15 bases between. The length of the CDR3 is 11 residues. The CDR3 DNA is TGTGCCAGCAGCCTGGGGGGACAGTTGTACTTC. Residues: CASSLGGQLYF.

This clonotype is a singleton in its sample. The chain combines TRBV4-2 with TRBJ2-2; 10 positions agree with TRBD2. The CDR3 has 17 amino acids. Losses at the gene ends were 0 bases for V and 6 bases for J; bases not matched to a gene: 7. Looked up from germline, CDR1 is LGHNA and CDR2 is YNFKEQ. Here the CDR3 DNA reads TGTGCCAGCAGCCAAGATAGGGGCGGACTAGCGGCCGGGGAGCTGTTTTTT. This gives the protein CASSQDRGGLAAGELFF.

The V and J genes are TRBV7-2 and TRBJ2-1; D ambiguous. The V and J ends lost 3 bases and 5 bases respectively, with 11 bases between them. This CDR3 contains 14 residues. The germline V gene has CDR1 SGHTA and CDR2 FQGNSA. CDR3 sequence: CASSLSLLHNEQFF. CDR3 nucleotides: TGTGCCAGCAGCTTGTCCCTCCTGCACAATGAGCAGTTCTTC. The full variable domain, rest sourced from reference TRBV7-2 and TRBJ2-1, is GAGVSQSPSNKVTEKGKDVELRCDPISGHTALYWYRQSLGQGLEFLIYFQGNSAPDKSGLPSDRFSAERTGGSVSTLTIQRTQQEDSAVYLCASSLSLLHNEQFFGPGTRLTVL.

J is TRBJ2-1 and V is TRBV7-9, with D possibly TRBD2 on 6 matching bases. Between the trimmed V and J ends, which lost 8 bases and 5 bases, there was a span of 10 bases. The V gene's germline CDR1 is SEHNR and CDR2 FQNEAQ (reference sequence). CDR3 length: 12 residues. DNA of the CDR3: TGTGCCAGCGTTCGCGGGGACAATGAGCAGTTCTTC. The encoded protein is CASVRGDNEQFF.

V gene TRBV27 combines with J gene TRBJ2-1; D may be TRBD2 (6 bases). Between the trimmed V and J ends, which lost 4 bases and 6 bases, there was a span of 19 bases. This CDR3 spans 16 amino acids. Germline V CDR1 and CDR2: MNHEY, SMNVEV (reference sequence). CDR3 amino acids: CASSSRFRDSGNEQFF. CDR3 DNA sequence: TGTGCCAGCAGTTCCCGATTCCGGGACTCGGGCAATGAGCAGTTCTTC.

There are many counts of this clonotype. The chain employs TRBV7-9 and TRBJ2-7; D unclear. V was pared by 8 bases and J by 3 bases, with 11 bases between. Per the germline V gene, CDR1 is SEHNR and CDR2 is FQNEAQ (reference sequence). The CDR3 runs 12 residues. The CDR3: CASSPRDYEQYF. In nucleotides, the CDR3 is TGTGCCAGCTCCCCGAGAGACTACGAGCAGTACTTC.

The chain couples TRBV3-1 to TRBJ2-2; 9 bases match TRBD1. The CDR3 is 16 amino acids. V shed 4 bases, J shed 4 bases, and the junction held 7 bases outside the gene matches. Per the germline V gene, CDR1 is LGHDT and CDR2 is YNNKEL (reference sequence). In DNA form, the CDR3 reads TGTGCCAGCAGCCCACCTGGACAGGGGTTCACCGGGGAGCTGTTTTTT. Translation gives CASSPPGQGFTGELFF.